The text below deals with one TCR beta chain. Its antigen remains unidentified. No clone much larger than this one lies a single base away; base qualities are absent. The collaborating institutions used their own protocols to collect whole blood in K2EDTA tubes. For TCRbeta analysis, collaborators shipped samples as frozen whole blood, isolated PBMCs, or DNA extracted from either of those sample types. TCRbeta CDR3 regions were amplified from genomic DNA by means of the immunoSEQ Assay, a bias-controlled multiplex PCR. The published analysis was carried out like this. The number of nucleated cells in each sample was estimated from the amplification of reference gene primers within the assay. To quantify the absolute abundance of each unique TCRbeta CDR3 rearrangement, sequence reads were collapsed and filtered. For each sample, productive Simpson clonality was calculated as the square root of Simpson's diversity index across productive rearrangements. TCRdb mirrors the immuneACCESS table, restricted to in-frame sequences. Some clones are absent from its copies; in checked studies, under half trace to an unresolved V gene, and the reason for the others is unknown. V and J calls and clone size are those listed in that table; D and trimming were worked out from the DNA. The sample profile shows approximately 90,000 clones; roughly 77% of them were found once. The ten top clones hold 24% of the sample.

CDR3 length: 16 amino acids, cysteine to phenylalanine. Solely the CDR3 DNA is kept, with 48 bases framed from the first base. Trimmed from V: 1 base; trimmed from J: 2 bases; junction bases lacking a gene match: 8. CDR1 and CDR2, looked up from the germline V gene, are SGDLS and YYNGEE. The data belong to a study of blood T cell repertoires in COVID-19 (dated by TCRdb to the early 2020s). Context from the whole study: The collaborator samples originated in the United States, Italy and Spain and spanned the acute and convalescent phases of COVID-19. The repertoires were released in a freely available public database meant as a resource for research on the immune response to SARS-CoV-2. Samples were obtained from the ongoing ImmuneRACE study (first 160 participants) and from over 1,000 subjects provided by 6 global collaborators. Deeply sampled blood TCRbeta repertoires from subjects exposed to, actively infected with, or recovered from COVID-19 were included in the dataset. Where available, HLA class I and class II types were obtained from metadata supplied by the sample provider rather than from assay-based typing. The prospective study material was composed of cDNA or gDNA derived from T cells, B-cell-depleted T cells, or PBMCs. Nearly every sample came with metadata listing a de-identified subject ID, COVID-19 status, age in years and sex.

General study outcomes and caveats: Clinical and demographic metadata were provided uncurated, with the amount varying by source and participant.

This receptor chain uses TRBV9 and TRBJ2-5, with 7 middle bases fitting TRBD2. Sample: peripheral blood. The clonotype was recovered from a human donor in a cohort sampled during active COVID-19. The nucleotide sequence reads TGTGCCAGCAGCGTAATGGGGGGGAGCGGACAAGAGACCCAGTACTTC. It translates as CASSVMGGSGQETQYF.